Following are 21 T cell receptor beta chains from one sample sequenced in a study of a mutant IDH1 vaccine in newly diagnosed glioma. Time point reported: week 11, during vaccination. The investigators gave 300 ug of mutant IDH1 20-mer peptide in each vaccine dose, together with topical imiquimod. Their cognate antigens are unknown. The table came from immunoSEQ multiplex PCR; TCRdb's copy has only in-frame clones and leaves some out. This sample yields around 130,000 clones, of which around 80% are seen a single time; less than 7% belongs to the top ten. Source: PBMCs, taken from a glioma patient whose treatment included an IDH1 peptide vaccine. These receptor sequences come from a man aged 35-49 years with glioma.

The chain uses TRBV6-5 and TRBJ2-6; D not resolved. The CDR3 consists of 12 residues. With 5 bases removed from V and 2 bases from J, the gap between germline ends came to 1 base. Germline V gives CDR1 MNHEY, CDR2 SVGAGI. CDR3: CASSPGANVLTF. CDR3 in DNA: TGTGCCAGCAGTCCTGGGGCCAACGTCCTGACTTTC.

V and J are TRBV5-1 and TRBJ2-1; possibly TRBD1 for D (5 bases). Germline lookup yields CDR1 SGHRS and CDR2 YFSETQ. The CDR3 runs to 15 residues. V lost 4 bases, J lost 6 bases, and 17 bases lay in between. Here the CDR3 reads CASSIQGHLGNEQFF. The CDR3 DNA sequence: TGCGCCAGCAGCATCCAGGGCCACCTGGGCAATGAGCAGTTCTTC.

The chain uses TRBV11-3 and TRBJ2-3; 7 bases are a match to TRBD1. The CDR3 extends over 15 amino acids. CDR1 and CDR2 from the germline V gene are SGHNT and YENEEA. V was pared by 0 bases and J by 4 bases, with 4 bases of the junction left unmatched. CDR3 sequence: CASSLDPTGSDTQYF. CDR3 nucleotide sequence: TGTGCCAGCAGCTTAGATCCGACAGGGTCAGATACGCAGTATTTT. The full variable domain, its missing parts supplied by reference TRBV11-3 and TRBJ2-3, is EAGVVQSPRYKIIEKKQPVAFWCNPISGHNTLYWYLQNLGQGPELLIRYENEEAVDDSQLPKDRFSAERLKGVDSTLKIQPAELGDSAVYLCASSLDPTGSDTQYFGPGTRLTVL.

Concerning this clone: The same CDR3 arises from other DNA sequences in this sample as well. V usage is TRBV4-2 and J usage is TRBJ2-7, with TRBD2 matching over 11 bases. The CDR3 has 16 amino acids. The germline CDR1 and CDR2 sequences are LGHNA and YNFKEQ. Unmatched junction bases numbered 5, after V lost 1 base and J lost 3 bases. The CDR3: CASSQVVAGGNYEQYF. In DNA, the CDR3 is TGTGCCAGCAGCCAAGTGGTAGCGGGGGGGAACTACGAGCAGTACTTC.

The chain recombines TRBV12-5 with TRBJ2-7; D not resolved. Looked up from germline, CDR1 is LGHNT and CDR2 is FRNRAP. The length of the CDR3 is 13 residues. V was cut by 5 bases and J by 4 bases, with 12 bases left in between. DNA for the CDR3: TGTGCTAGTGGTCCTGAGGCCAGTTACGAGCAGTACTTC. Translated: CASGPEASYEQYF.

This clone was counted between two and nine times. The chain has TRBV2 and TRBJ1-2; TRBD1 agrees at 11 bases. The CDR3 has 12 residues. Germline V gene lookup returns CDR1 SNHLY and CDR2 FYNNEI. CDR3 region: CAWDRGFKGYTF. CDR3 in DNA: TGTGCTTGGGACAGGGGGTTTAAAGGCTACACCTTC.

The genes are TRBV19 and TRBJ2-1; D unclear. V lost 5 bases to trimming and J lost 5 bases, with 13 bases between them. The CDR3 covers 14 residues. Germline values: CDR1 LNHDA, CDR2 SQIVND (reference sequence). Written as DNA, the CDR3 is TGTGCCAGTAGTCTCGACCCGGGCGACAATGAGCAGTTCTTC. The encoded protein is CASSLDPGDNEQFF.

The CDR3 region is CASSLTGSNEKLFF. The CDR3 coding sequence is TGTGCCAGCAGCCTGACAGGCTCTAATGAAAAACTGTTTTTT. The chain has TRBV11-2 and TRBJ1-4; possible D gene TRBD1, 6 bases. This CDR3 has 14 residues. Trimming left V 5 bases short and J 3 bases short, with 10 bases between. Germline lookup yields CDR1 SGHAT and CDR2 FQNNGV.

V gene TRBV9 combines with J gene TRBJ2-5; D is undetermined. V gave up 2 bases and J gave up 0 bases, with 8 bases separating them. The V gene's germline CDR1 is SGDLS and CDR2 YYNGEE. The CDR3 is 14 residues long. Written as DNA, the CDR3 is TGTGCCAGCAGCGTCGGGTGGAACCAAGAGACCCAGTACTTC. Translated, it gives CASSVGWNQETQYF.

V is TRBV9 and J is TRBJ1-3, with TRBD1 matching 8 bases. The CDR3 is made up of 17 amino acids. Looked up from germline, CDR1 is SGDLS and CDR2 is YYNGEE. Losses at the gene ends were 4 bases for V and 3 bases for J; bases not matched to a gene: 12. The CDR3 loop reads CASSLQGVGALGNTIYF. As DNA, the CDR3 is TGTGCCAGCAGCCTACAGGGGGTGGGAGCTCTTGGAAACACCATATATTTT. Supplemented by reference TRBV9 and TRBJ1-3, the full variable domain reads DSGVTQTPKHLITATGQRVTLRCSPRSGDLSVYWYQQSLDQGLQFLIQYYNGEERAKGNILERFSAQQFPDLHSELNLSSLELGDSALYFCASSLQGVGALGNTIYFGEGSWLTVV.

In regard to this clone: At one of its ends the junction is not consistent with the germline gene, which may arise from a read error. The genes are TRBV30 and TRBJ2-2; 8 bases match TRBD2. CDR1 and CDR2 (germline): GTSNPN, SVGIG (reference sequence). The CDR3 consists of 17 residues. Here the CDR3 reads CFGLGGGPTGNTGELFF. The CDR3, as DNA: TGCTTTGGACTGGGCGGGGGGCCAACCGGGAACACCGGGGAGCTGTTTTTT.

The rearrangement joins TRBV6-6 to TRBJ2-4; D gene unclear. The CDR3 is 16 residues long. The germline gives CDR1 MNHNY, CDR2 SVGAGI (reference sequence). V lost 5 bases and J 1 base, leaving 15 bases between the germline ends. The CDR3 DNA reads TGTGCCAGCAGTCCTTCCCGGTTATTGGCCAAAAACATTCAGTACTTC. This translates into CASSPSRLLAKNIQYF.

The gene calls are TRBV13 and TRBJ2-1; 8 nucleotides line up with TRBD2. Unmatched junction bases numbered 6, after V lost 2 bases and J lost 15 bases. Looked up from germline, CDR1 is PRHDT and CDR2 is FYEKMQ (reference sequence). The CDR3 has 12 residues. CDR3 region: CASSLTAGGRFF. CDR3 nucleotide sequence: TGTGCCAGCAGCTTAACGGCGGGAGGCCGGTTCTTC.

The chain combines TRBV6-5 with TRBJ1-2; TRBD1 aligns across 8 bases. The CDR3 has 15 residues. CDR1 MNHEY and CDR2 SVGAGI come from the germline V gene. With V trimmed by 6 bases and J by 3 bases, 9 bases remained unmatched. Written as DNA, the CDR3 is TGTGCCAGCAGACCGGACAGGGCATTTCACTATGGCTACACCTTC. It encodes CASRPDRAFHYGYTF.

The rearrangement links TRBV7-9 to TRBJ2-3; 9 bases fit TRBD2. The CDR3 covers 16 residues. J gave up 4 bases and V 0 bases, and 5 bases lay outside the gene matches. The V gene's germline CDR1 is SEHNR and CDR2 FQNEAQ (reference sequence). This CDR3 is CASSLAGGRGPDTQYF. CDR3 nucleotides: TGTGCCAGCAGCTTAGCGGGCGGGAGGGGGCCAGATACGCAGTATTTT.

A few counts support this clone. This chain uses TRBV28 with TRBJ1-4; D may be TRBD1 (5 bases). V dropped 6 bases and J dropped 7 bases, with 21 bases sitting between them. CDR3 size: 16 residues. Germline CDR1 MDHEN, CDR2 SYDVKM. CDR3 region: CASSRSGQGISEKLFF. DNA of the CDR3: TGTGCCAGCAGCCGCAGCGGTCAGGGAATCAGTGAAAAACTGTTTTTT.

The chain combines TRBV30 with TRBJ1-2; D uncertain. Trimming took off 7 bases at V and 4 bases at J, with 10 bases between the two ends. This CDR3 contains 11 residues. The germline V gene has CDR1 GTSNPN and CDR2 SVGIG (reference sequence). CDR3 coding DNA: TGTGCCTTGGAAGTGGGCTATGGCTACACCTTC. It encodes CALEVGYGYTF.

This clone has only one observation. V usage is TRBV19 and J usage is TRBJ1-5; tentative D call: TRBD1 (5 bases). The germline V and J ends were trimmed by 3 bases and 4 bases, with 13 bases remaining between them. The CDR3 contains 15 residues. Germline values: CDR1 LNHDA, CDR2 SQIVND (reference sequence). The CDR3 reads CASSMQGDVNQPQHF. As DNA, the CDR3 is TGTGCCAGTAGTATGCAGGGTGATGTAAATCAGCCCCAGCATTTT. The whole variable domain, remainder taken from reference TRBV19 and TRBJ1-5, is DGGITQSPKYLFRKEGQNVTLSCEQNLNHDAMYWYRQDPGQGLRLIYYSQIVNDFQKGDIAEGYSVSREKKESFPLTVTSAQKNPTAFYLCASSMQGDVNQPQHFGDGTRLSIL.

The rearrangement uses TRBV4-3 and TRBJ2-5, with 10 bases lining up with TRBD2. CDR1 is LGHNA and CDR2 is YSLEER in the germline V gene. The ends lost 0 bases at V and 2 bases at J; junction bases unmatched: 12. The CDR3 sequence is 19 residues long. CDR3 loop: CASSQDLVVAGGRQETQYF. CDR3 DNA sequence: TGCGCCAGCAGCCAAGATCTCGTGGTAGCGGGGGGCCGACAAGAGACCCAGTACTTC.

The V gene is TRBV30, the J gene TRBJ2-5; D perhaps matches TRBD2 (5 bases). The CDR3 consists of 17 residues. V shed 1 base and J shed 7 bases, with 25 bases lying between them. CDR1 and CDR2 (germline): GTSNPN, SVGIG (reference sequence). CDR3 DNA: TGTGCCTGGAGTGGGTCCTCGACTTCAAGATACGGAGGGACCCAGTACTTC. It encodes CAWSGSSTSRYGGTQYF.

The rearrangement joins TRBV9 to TRBJ2-3; 16 bases match TRBD2. This CDR3 has 18 amino acids. J gave up 4 bases and V 3 bases, and 8 bases lay outside the gene matches. Per germline, CDR1 SGDLS and CDR2 YYNGEE. The CDR3 sequence: CASSAGLAGGTGADTQYF. The CDR3 DNA follows: TGTGCCAGCAGCGCGGGACTAGCGGGAGGGACCGGGGCAGATACGCAGTATTTT.